The present entry profiles one T cell receptor (beta chain) with its context. This receptor's antigen is unknown. No base-level quality is on record; no much larger clone is a single base apart. The germline V and J ends show losses of 5 bases and 0 bases respectively, and no gene match explains 6 bases of the junction. Looking up the germline V gene yields CDR1 SGHTA and CDR2 FQGNSA. Measured from the cysteine to the phenylalanine, the CDR3 is 16 residues long. Here the CDR3 DNA is all that survives: 48 bases in frame from base 1. TRB sequencing used genomic DNA with the immunoSEQ assay at survey resolution or the hsTCRB kit. On the authors' methods: The immunoSEQ software handled initial read processing, and the LymphoSeq R package was used for repertoire analyses. Clonality was computed as 1 minus normalized Shannon entropy, and a Gini coefficient was also calculated for each TRB dataset. To infer phenotypes in unsorted samples, TRB sequences from sorted subsets of the recipient or donor were mapped onto unsorted samples from the same recipient. As stored in TCRdb, this immuneACCESS dataset retains in-frame rearrangements with V and J assigned. A fraction of the clones does not appear; measured against another copy, unresolved V genes explain less than half of the discrepancy, and the remainder lacks a known reason. Clonal size and the V and J genes are those of that table, whereas D and trimming came from the DNA. The sample counts almost 35,000 clones, each observed more than once. In total, the top ten clones hold 6.5% to 7% of the sample.

This record comes from a study of T cells after posttransplantation cyclophosphamide (dated by TCRdb to 2016 to 2017). For the study in its entirety: Using TRB sequencing, the study followed how the T cell repertoire reconstituted after myeloablative bone marrow transplantation in which posttransplantation cyclophosphamide served as GVHD prophylaxis. Samples from about 33 PTCy-treated patients and 15 to 20 related bone marrow donors of those patients were subjected to antigen receptor sequencing. TRA and TRB clonality were tightly correlated in several samples, so subsequent TCR analyses focused on TRB only. Public TRB sequences were compared against a database of over 3,000 sequences linked to responses to pathogens, tumor antigens, self-antigens and alloantigens. In 3 patients, up to about 3 additional blood samples taken between 2 and 5.2 years after transplant also underwent TRB sequencing, as did pretransplant blood from 4 patients. Blood from every one of the roughly 30 PTCy patients who had 1-year posttransplant specimens underwent TRB sequencing. Broad study findings and their caveats: Across the approximately 42 patients, TRB clonality was highly associated with recipient CMV seropositivity and CMV reactivation, and diversity with PTCy was similar to that in the CNI/methotrexate controls. The TRB repertoires of T cells infiltrating skin or the GI tract showed only limited overlap with the TRB repertoires found in blood. At 1-2 months, donor-recipient similarity was low but rose over the first year, and the later blood repertoires were often dominated by donor CD8+ memory clones.

Related bone marrow donors provided peripheral blood samples on the day of marrow donation. Peripheral blood and bone marrow mononuclear cells were isolated by Ficoll-Hypaque density centrifugation and cryopreserved. The origin of this receptor is a woman between 45 and 65 years old in good health and a related stem cell transplant donor. Sequenced material: PBMCs. Recombination connected TRBV7-2 to TRBJ2-2, and TRBD2 aligns with 7 junction nucleotides. The sequenced DNA is TGTGCCAGCAGCCGAGGCCGGGGGGCGAACACCGGGGAGCTGTTTTTT. This encodes CASSRGRGANTGELFF.